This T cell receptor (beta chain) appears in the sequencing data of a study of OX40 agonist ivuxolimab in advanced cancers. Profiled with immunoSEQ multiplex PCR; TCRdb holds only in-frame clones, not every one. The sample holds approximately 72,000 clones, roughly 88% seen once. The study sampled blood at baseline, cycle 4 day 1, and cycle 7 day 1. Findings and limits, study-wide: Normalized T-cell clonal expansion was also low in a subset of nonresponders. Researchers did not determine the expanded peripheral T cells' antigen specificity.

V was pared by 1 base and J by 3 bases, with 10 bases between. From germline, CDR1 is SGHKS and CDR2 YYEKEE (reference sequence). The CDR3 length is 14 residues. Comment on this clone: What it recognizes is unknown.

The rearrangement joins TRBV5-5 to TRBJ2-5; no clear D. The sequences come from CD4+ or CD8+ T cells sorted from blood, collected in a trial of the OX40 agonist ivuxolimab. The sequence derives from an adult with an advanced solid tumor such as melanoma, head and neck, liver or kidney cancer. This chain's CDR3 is CASSLLQAEETQYF. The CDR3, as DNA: TGTGCCAGCAGCTTGCTTCAGGCCGAAGAGACCCAGTACTTC.